The entry below describes one TCR beta chain. The time point denotes: blood at routine non-recurrence follow-up after resection. MiXCR, run by TCRdb on the 5' RACE reads, gives a single entry per CDR3 protein. The sample lists over 95,000 distinct CDR3 sequences; approximately 10% were seen once. These data come from a study of spatial heterogeneity in lung cancer. The sample was PBMCs, taken at follow-up. The TCR originated in a female donor with early-stage non-small cell lung cancer.

In DNA form, the CDR3 reads TGTGCCAGCGGACTAGGCTACAATGAGCAGTTCTTC. It yields the protein CASGLGYNEQFF. The rearrangement links TRBV2 to TRBJ2-1; TRBD2 matches at 7 bases. Germline V gene sequence: CDR1 SNHLY, CDR2 FYNNEI. The CDR3 runs 12 residues. V lost 8 bases to trimming and J lost 3 bases; unmatched junction nucleotides: 1.